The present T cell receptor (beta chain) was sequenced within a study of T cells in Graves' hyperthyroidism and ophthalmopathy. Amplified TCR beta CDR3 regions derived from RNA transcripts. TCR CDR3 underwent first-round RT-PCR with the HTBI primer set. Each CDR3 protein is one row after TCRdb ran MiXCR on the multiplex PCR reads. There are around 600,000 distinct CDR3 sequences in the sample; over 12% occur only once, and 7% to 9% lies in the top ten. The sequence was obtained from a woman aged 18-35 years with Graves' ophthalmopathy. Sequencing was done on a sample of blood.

CDR3 DNA sequence: TGTGCCAGCACCCCCCGAACAGGGAACATGGGGGCCAACGTCCTGACTTTC. It specifies CASTPRTGNMGANVLTF. The genes are TRBV6-2 or TRBV6-3 and TRBJ2-6, with TRBD1 as a possible D gene (6 bases). The V end was cut by 7 bases, the J end by 4 bases, with 20 bases between. This CDR3 contains 17 residues. CDR1 MNHEY and CDR2 SVGEGT come from the germline V gene.